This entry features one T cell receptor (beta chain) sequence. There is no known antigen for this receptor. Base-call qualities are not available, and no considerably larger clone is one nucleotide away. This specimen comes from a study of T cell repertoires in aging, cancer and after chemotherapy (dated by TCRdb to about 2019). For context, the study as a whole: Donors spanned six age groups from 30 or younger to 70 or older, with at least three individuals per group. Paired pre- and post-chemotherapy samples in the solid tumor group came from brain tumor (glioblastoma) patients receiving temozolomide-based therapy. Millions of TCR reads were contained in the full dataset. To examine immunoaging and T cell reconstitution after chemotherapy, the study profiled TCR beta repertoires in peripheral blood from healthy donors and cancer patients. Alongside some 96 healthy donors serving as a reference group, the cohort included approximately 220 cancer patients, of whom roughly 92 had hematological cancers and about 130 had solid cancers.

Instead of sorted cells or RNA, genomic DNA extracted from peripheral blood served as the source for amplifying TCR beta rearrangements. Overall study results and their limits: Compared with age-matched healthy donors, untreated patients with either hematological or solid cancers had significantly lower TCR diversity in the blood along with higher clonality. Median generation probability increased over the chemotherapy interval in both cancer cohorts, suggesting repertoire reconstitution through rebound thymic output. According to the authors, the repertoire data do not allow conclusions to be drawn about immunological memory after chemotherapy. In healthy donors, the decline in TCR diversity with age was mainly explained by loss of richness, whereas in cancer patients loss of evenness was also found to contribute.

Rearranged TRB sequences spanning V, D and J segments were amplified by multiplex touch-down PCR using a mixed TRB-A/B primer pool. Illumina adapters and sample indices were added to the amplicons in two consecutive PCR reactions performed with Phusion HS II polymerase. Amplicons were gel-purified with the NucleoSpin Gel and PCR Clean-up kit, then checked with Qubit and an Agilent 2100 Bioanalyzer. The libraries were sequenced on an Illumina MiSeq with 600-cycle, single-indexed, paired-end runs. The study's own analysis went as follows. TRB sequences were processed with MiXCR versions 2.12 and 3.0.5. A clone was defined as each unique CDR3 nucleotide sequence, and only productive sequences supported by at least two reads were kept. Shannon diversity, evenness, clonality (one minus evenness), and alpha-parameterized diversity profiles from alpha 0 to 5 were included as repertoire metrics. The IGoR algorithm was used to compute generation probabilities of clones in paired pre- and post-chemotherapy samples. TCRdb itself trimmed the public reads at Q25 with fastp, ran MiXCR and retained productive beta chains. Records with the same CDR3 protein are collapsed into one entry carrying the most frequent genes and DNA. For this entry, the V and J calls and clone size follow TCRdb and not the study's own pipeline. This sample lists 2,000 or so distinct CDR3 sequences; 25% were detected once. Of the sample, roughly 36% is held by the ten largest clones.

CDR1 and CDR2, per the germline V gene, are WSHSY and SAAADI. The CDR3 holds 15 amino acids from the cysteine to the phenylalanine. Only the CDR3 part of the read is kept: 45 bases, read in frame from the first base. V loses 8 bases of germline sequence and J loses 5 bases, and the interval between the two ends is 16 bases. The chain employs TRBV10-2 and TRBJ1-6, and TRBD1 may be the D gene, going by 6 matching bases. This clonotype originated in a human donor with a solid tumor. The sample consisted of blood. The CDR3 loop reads CASVNDRLDNSPLHF. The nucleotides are TGCGCCAGCGTGAATGACAGGCTGGATAATTCACCCCTCCACTTT.